Listed below are T cell receptor beta chains from one sample, sequenced in a study of post-analysis software for immune sequencing data. TCRdb re-called the PCR reads through MiXCR, storing one row per CDR3 protein. The table has about 680,000 distinct CDR3 sequences, 55% to 60% seen once. Material: blood. Receptors were obtained from a girl between 2 and 10 years old with multiple sclerosis. Both conserved end residues are part of each CDR3. D genes are given only for firm matches. The listing skips clone size in some rows; elsewhere it reads once, few, many or a size class.

V gene: TRBV4-3
J gene: TRBJ2-6
clone size: -
D gene: TRBD1
CDR3 DNA: TGCGCCAGCAGCCATTCGGGACAGGGCCGCTCTGGGGCCAACGTCCTGACTTTC
CDR3 protein: CASSHSGQGRSGANVLTF

V gene: TRBV15
J gene: TRBJ2-4
clone size: once
D gene: -
CDR3 DNA: TGTGCCACCAGCGGAGGGGGGACCAAAAACATTCAGTACTTC
CDR3 protein: CATSGGGTKNIQYF

V gene: TRBV14
J gene: TRBJ1-4
clone size: -
D gene: -
CDR3 DNA: TGTGCCAGCAGCCAAGGGCAGGGTGAAAAACTGTTTTTT
CDR3 protein: CASSQGQGEKLFF

V gene: TRBV6-6
J gene: TRBJ2-1
clone size: once
D gene: -
CDR3 DNA: TGTGCCAGCAGTTACGGCCCGCCGAGTTACAATGAGCAGTTCTTC
CDR3 protein: CASSYGPPSYNEQFF

V gene: TRBV12-3/TRBV12-4
J gene: TRBJ1-2
clone size: -
D gene: -
CDR3 DNA: TGTGCCAGCAGTTGGGGGTTTGGCTACACCTTC
CDR3 protein: CASSWGFGYTF

V gene: TRBV28
J gene: TRBJ2-5
clone size: -
D gene: -
CDR3 DNA: TGTGCCAGCAGTTTCAAGCAAGAGACCCAGTACTTC
CDR3 protein: CASSFKQETQYF

V gene: TRBV4-2
J gene: TRBJ2-3
clone size: few
D gene: TRBD2
CDR3 DNA: TGTGCCAGCAGGGCTAGCGGGGGGGCCGGGACAGATACGCAGTATTTT
CDR3 protein: CASRASGGAGTDTQYF

V gene: TRBV6-5
J gene: TRBJ2-7
clone size: -
D gene: -
CDR3 DNA: TGTGCCAGCAAAACAGGCGCCTACGAGCAGTACTTC
CDR3 protein: CASKTGAYEQYF

V gene: TRBV27
J gene: TRBJ2-7
clone size: few
D gene: TRBD1
CDR3 DNA: TGTGCCAGCAGCTTCGGGACAGGGGGCGAGCAGTACTTC
CDR3 protein: CASSFGTGGEQYF

V gene: TRBV4-1
J gene: TRBJ2-7
clone size: -
D gene: -
CDR3 DNA: TGCGCCAGCAGCCAAGGGGGTCTTACCTACGAGCAGTACTTC
CDR3 protein: CASSQGGLTYEQYF

V gene: TRBV6-6
J gene: TRBJ2-3
clone size: -
D gene: TRBD2
CDR3 DNA: TGTGCCAGTAGTTACTATAGCGGGAGGGCCTCAGATACGCAGTATTTT
CDR3 protein: CASSYYSGRASDTQYF

V gene: TRBV4-1
J gene: TRBJ2-3
clone size: -
D gene: -
CDR3 DNA: TGCGCCAGCAGCCAAGATAAGGAAAAGTTTTTAGCTCCAGATACGCAGTATTTT
CDR3 protein: CASSQDKEKFLAPDTQYF

V gene: TRBV10-3
J gene: TRBJ1-5
clone size: once
D gene: TRBD1
CDR3 DNA: TGTGCCATCGGACGGACAGGGGAAAGCAATCAGCCCCAGCATTTT
CDR3 protein: CAIGRTGESNQPQHF

V gene: TRBV10-3
J gene: TRBJ2-7
clone size: -
D gene: TRBD1
CDR3 DNA: TGTGCCATCAGTGAGTCTCGAGGACAGGGGCTCTCCTACGAGCAGTACTTC
CDR3 protein: CAISESRGQGLSYEQYF

V gene: TRBV6-5
J gene: TRBJ1-4
clone size: -
D gene: -
CDR3 DNA: TGTGCCAGCGGTTACATGTCCGCTAATGAAAAACTGTTTTTT
CDR3 protein: CASGYMSANEKLFF

V gene: TRBV20-1
J gene: TRBJ2-1
clone size: -
D gene: -
CDR3 DNA: TGCAGTGCTCGGTCGGCGGAGCAGCTCAATGAGCAGTTCTTC
CDR3 protein: CSARSAEQLNEQFF

V gene: TRBV24-1
J gene: TRBJ2-1
clone size: -
D gene: -
CDR3 DNA: TGTGCCACCAGTGATTCACTAAGGGGGGGGAATGAGCAGTTCTTC
CDR3 protein: CATSDSLRGGNEQFF

V gene: TRBV7-6
J gene: TRBJ1-3
clone size: -
D gene: -
CDR3 DNA: TGTGCCAGCAGCTTAGTTGAGGGCTCTGGAAACACCATATATTTT
CDR3 protein: CASSLVEGSGNTIYF

V gene: TRBV6-6
J gene: TRBJ1-1
clone size: -
D gene: -
CDR3 DNA: TGTGCCAGCAGGTACAGGGCCGGCACTGAAGCTTTCTTT
CDR3 protein: CASRYRAGTEAFF

V gene: TRBV7-4
J gene: TRBJ1-4
clone size: -
D gene: TRBD1
CDR3 DNA: TGTGCCAGCATCGCCGGGACAGGCAGGCATGAAAAACTGTTTTTT
CDR3 protein: CASIAGTGRHEKLFF